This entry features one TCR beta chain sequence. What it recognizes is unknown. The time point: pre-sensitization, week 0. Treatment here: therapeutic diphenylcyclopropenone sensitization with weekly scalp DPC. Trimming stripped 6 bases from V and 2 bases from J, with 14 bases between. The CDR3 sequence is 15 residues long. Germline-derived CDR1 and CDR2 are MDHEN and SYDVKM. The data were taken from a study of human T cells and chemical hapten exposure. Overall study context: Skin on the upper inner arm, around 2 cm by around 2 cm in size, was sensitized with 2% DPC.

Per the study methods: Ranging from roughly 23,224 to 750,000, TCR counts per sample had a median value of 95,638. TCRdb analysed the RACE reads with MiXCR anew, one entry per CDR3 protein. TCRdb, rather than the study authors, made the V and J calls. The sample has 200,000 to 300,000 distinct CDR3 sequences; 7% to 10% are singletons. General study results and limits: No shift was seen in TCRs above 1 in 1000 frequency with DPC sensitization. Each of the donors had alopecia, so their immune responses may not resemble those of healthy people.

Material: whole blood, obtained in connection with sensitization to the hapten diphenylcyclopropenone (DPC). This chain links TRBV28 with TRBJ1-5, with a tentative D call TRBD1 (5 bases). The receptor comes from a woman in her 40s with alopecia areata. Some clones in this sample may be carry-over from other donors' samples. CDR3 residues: CASSQLTVRNQPQHF. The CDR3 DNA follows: TGTGCCAGCAGCCAATTGACAGTGCGCAATCAGCCCCAGCATTTT.